The TCR beta chain described here comes from a study of shared clonotypes between healthy human individuals. Notes on the study in general: The study sampled only blood, and tissue repertoires likely differ. The study found lower generation probabilities in non-shared clonotypes than in those shared by all four donors.

Of note for this clone: Its antigen is unknown.

The germline gives CDR1 KGHSH, CDR2 LQKENI. The V end lost 3 bases, the J end lost 5 bases, and 19 bases lay between the germline ends. CDR3 length: 16 amino acids. Deep-level running was used for the assay. Per the original data handling: Because ImmunoSEQ provided only junction sequences with no quality scores, the filtering differed. Produced via immunoSEQ multiplex PCR; TCRdb's table is partial and in-frame only. V, J and clone size were drawn from that table, and D and trimming were deduced from the DNA. The sample carries some 1.5 million clones, approximately 98% recorded once. The origin of this receptor is a man aged 25-45 years in good health. The specimen was naive CD4+ T cells sorted from blood. Subset meaning: CD45RA+ positively selected. The chain links TRBV18 to TRBJ2-5; D assignment may be TRBD1 or TRBD2 (6 bases each). Here the CDR3 reads CASSPLGGPLLETQYF. In DNA form, the CDR3 reads TGTGCCAGCTCACCCCTAGGGGGGCCCCTGTTGGAGACCCAGTACTTC.